This TCR beta chain derives from a study of T cell responses to AZD1222 COVID-19 vaccine. Profiling relied on immunoSEQ multiplex PCR, and the TCRdb table lists in-frame clones only, not all of them. The sample contains about 180,000 clones, 88% of which appear only once. Analyses pooled second doses at about 4 or about 12 weeks. With respect to this clone: Its matching antigen is unknown. A read error may produce the germline difference seen at one junction end.

Broader study findings: Donors were chiefly white British, with a greater number of females, and clonal diversity was perhaps underestimated. Rises in breadth and depth of Spike-specific TCRs came after two AZD1222 doses.

Germline V CDR1 and CDR2: SSHAT, FNYEAQ (reference sequence). The CDR3 is 14 amino acids. The TCR was taken from an adult who received the AZD1222 COVID-19 vaccine. The chain couples TRBV7-7 to TRBJ2-1, with 10 nucleotides matching TRBD2. The sample was peripheral blood, taken 28 days after the second AZD1222 dose. CDR3 region: CASSPGSGRDEQFF. CDR3 coding DNA: TGTGCTAGCAGCCCCGGGAGCGGGAGGGATGAGCAGTTCTTC. The full variable domain, its missing parts supplied by reference TRBV7-7 and TRBJ2-1, is GAGVSQSPRYKVTKRGQDVTLRCDPISSHATLYWYQQALGQGPEFLTYFNYEAQPDKSGLPSDRFSAERPEGSISTLTIQRTEQRDSAMYRCASSPGSGRDEQFFGPGTRLTVL.